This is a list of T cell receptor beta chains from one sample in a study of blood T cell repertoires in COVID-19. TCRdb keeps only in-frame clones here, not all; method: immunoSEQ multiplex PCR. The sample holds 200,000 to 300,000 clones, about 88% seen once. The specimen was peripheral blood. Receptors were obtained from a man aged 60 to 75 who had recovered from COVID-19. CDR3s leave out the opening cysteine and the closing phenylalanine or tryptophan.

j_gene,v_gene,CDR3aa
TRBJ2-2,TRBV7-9,ASSFYSGELF
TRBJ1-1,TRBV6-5,ASARQQPMNTEAF
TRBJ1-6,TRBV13,ASSLGDRGNSPLH
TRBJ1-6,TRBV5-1,ASSQTGINSPLH
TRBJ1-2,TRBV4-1,ASRARDSNNYGYT
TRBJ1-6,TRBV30,AWSAGKNSPLH
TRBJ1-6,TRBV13,ASSLGPTGSAFSNSPLH
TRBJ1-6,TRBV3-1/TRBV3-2,ASEGKTGTVFGNSPLH
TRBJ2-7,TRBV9,ASSVEARGGHGRYEQY
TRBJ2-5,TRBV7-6,ASSLLDLGANQETQY
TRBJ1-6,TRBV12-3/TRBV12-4,ASSYGGASPLH
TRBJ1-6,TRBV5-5,ASSLLGGSLSPLH
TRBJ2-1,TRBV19,ASLAGGAGKGEQF
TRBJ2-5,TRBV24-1,ATSDPGGAGQETQY
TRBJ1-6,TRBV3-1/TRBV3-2,ASSQGAGTGNSPLH
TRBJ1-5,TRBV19,ASSVLRQPQH
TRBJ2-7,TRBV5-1,ASSQGLAGGTGLLEQY
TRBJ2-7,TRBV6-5,ASSPYRQTYEQY
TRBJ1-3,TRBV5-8,ASSLVGVDTIY
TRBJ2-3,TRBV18,ASSPTRHHTQY
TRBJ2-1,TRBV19,ASSAGGSYNEQF
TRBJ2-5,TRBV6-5,ASKGDPLVETQY
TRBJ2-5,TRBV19,ASSISRQGSYQETQY
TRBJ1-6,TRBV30,ASLTGNNSPLH
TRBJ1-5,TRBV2,ASSDWGQGGNQPQH
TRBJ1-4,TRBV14,ASSQPTPGQYNEKLF
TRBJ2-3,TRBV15,ATSRRTSGGITDTQY
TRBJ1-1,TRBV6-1,ASSEVVNTEAF
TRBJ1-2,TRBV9,ASSVDTVLYGYT
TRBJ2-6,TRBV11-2,ASSLGPGPGANVLT
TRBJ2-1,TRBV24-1,ATSDTKGGGAFVEQF
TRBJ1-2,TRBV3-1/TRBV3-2,ASSQGSGNYGYT
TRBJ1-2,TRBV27,ASSLSSRGRDYGYT
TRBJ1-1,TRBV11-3,ASSQSTGAGNTEAF
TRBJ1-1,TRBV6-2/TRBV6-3,ASSYEQGSANTEAF
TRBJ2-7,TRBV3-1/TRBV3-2,ASSHRQGHEQY
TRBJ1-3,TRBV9,ASSVYAQGIIGGNTIY